This T cell receptor beta chain originates from a study of control samples from healthy donors and cancer patients (dated by TCRdb to 2019 to 2021). Via the germline V gene, CDR1 is MNHEY and CDR2 SVGAGI. Between the V and J ends, shortened by 6 bases and 4 bases respectively, the junction contains 12 bases. The CDR3 measures 13 amino acids from cysteine to phenylalanine. Only the CDR3 region is kept as DNA, spanning 39 bases read in frame from base 1. Libraries were made using the immunoSEQ multiplex PCR assay. The immuneACCESS repertoire file appears here via TCRdb, limited to in-frame rearrangements. These files lack a portion of the clones; in checked studies, under half of the deficit traces to unresolved V genes, and the cause of the others is not known. Counted in this sample were 65,000 to 90,000 clones; more than 70% of them appeared once. Over 15% of the sample goes to the ten largest clones.

To note about this clone: Its antigen target is currently unknown. The sample holds no much larger clone one base away, and base qualities are not on file.

The sample was blood. This sequence originates from a man over 45 in good health. The sequence joins TRBV6-5 to TRBJ1-2; matching of 6 bases hints at TRBD1 as the D gene. Read as DNA, the sequence is TGTGCCAGCAGGTCCAACAGGGTCTATGGCTACACCTTC. It is translated as CASRSNRVYGYTF.